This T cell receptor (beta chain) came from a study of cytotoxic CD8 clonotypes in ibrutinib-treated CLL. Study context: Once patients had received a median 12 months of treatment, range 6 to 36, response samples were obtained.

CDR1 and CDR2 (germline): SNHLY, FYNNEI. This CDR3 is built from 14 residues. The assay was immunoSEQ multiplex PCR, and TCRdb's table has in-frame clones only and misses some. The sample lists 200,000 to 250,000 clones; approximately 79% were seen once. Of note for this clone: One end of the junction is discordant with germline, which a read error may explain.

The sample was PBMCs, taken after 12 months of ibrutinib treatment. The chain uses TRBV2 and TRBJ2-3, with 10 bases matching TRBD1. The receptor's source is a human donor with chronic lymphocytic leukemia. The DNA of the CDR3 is TGTGCCAGCAGGGAAGGGACAGGGGAATACACGCAGTATTTT. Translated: CASREGTGEYTQYF.